A selection of T cell receptor beta chains follows, all from one sample in a study of T cell responses to AZD1222 COVID-19 vaccine. The table came from immunoSEQ multiplex PCR; TCRdb's copy has only in-frame clones and leaves some out. Of 90,000 to 130,000 clones listed, roughly nine tenths are singletons. The specimen was peripheral blood, collected on day 0 of MenACWY control vaccination. The receptors stem from an adult in good health. CDR3s include the opening cysteine and the closing phenylalanine or tryptophan. The D gene is left open where the match is weak. A clone size is listed for some rows: how often the clone was seen (once, few, many), or a class if it is expanded.

clone size	D gene	J gene	V gene	CDR3 DNA	CDR3 protein
NA	NA	TRBJ2-7	TRBV11-2	TGTGCCAGCAGCGGACCGGGACAAAACTCCACCTACGAGCAGTACTTC	CASSGPGQNSTYEQYF
NA	TRBD2	TRBJ2-3	TRBV10-3	TGTGCCATCAGTGCGACTAGCGGTGCTAGCACAGATACGCAGTATTTT	CAISATSGASTDTQYF
NA	TRBD1	TRBJ2-2	TRBV10-3	TGTGCCATCAGCGTCAAAGGACAGGGGGCCACCGGGGAGCTGTTTTTT	CAISVKGQGATGELFF
once	NA	TRBJ2-5	TRBV30	TGTGCCTGGAGTGTACAAGGGGAGACCCAGTACTTC	CAWSVQGETQYF
once	TRBD1	TRBJ1-4	TRBV27	TGTGCCAGCACCCGGACAGGGCTTAATGAAAAACTGTTTTTT	CASTRTGLNEKLFF
NA	TRBD1	TRBJ2-3	TRBV28	TGTGCCAGCAGGGGAGCCGGGACAGGGTCAGATACGCAGTATTTT	CASRGAGTGSDTQYF
NA	NA	TRBJ2-6	TRBV9	TGTGCCAGCAGCGGAGGGTTTTACGGGGCCAACGTCCTGACTTTC	CASSGGFYGANVLTF
NA	TRBD2	TRBJ2-1	TRBV4-1	TGCGCCAGCAGCCTACTAGCGGGGGACTACAATGAGCAGTTCTTC	CASSLLAGDYNEQFF
NA	TRBD1	TRBJ1-4	TRBV19	TGTGCCAGTAGTATCGGGACAGGGGCAAGAAAACTGTTTTTT	CASSIGTGARKLFF
once	TRBD1	TRBJ1-2	TRBV27	TGTGCCAGCGGTCTATCAGGGGGCAGCTATGGCTACACCTTC	CASGLSGGSYGYTF
NA	NA	TRBJ2-2	TRBV10-1	TGCGCCAGCAGCCCAGGCGGACTGGGCGGCGGGGAGCTGTTTTTT	CASSPGGLGGGELFF
NA	TRBD2	TRBJ2-3	TRBV28	TGTGCCAGCAGTTCGACCCCAAGCGGGGGGGCAAATACGCAGTATTTT	CASSSTPSGGANTQYF
once	TRBD1	TRBJ1-1	TRBV5-6	TGTGCCAGCAGCTGGGGTTCGGGACAGTACAACACTGAAGCTTTCTTT	CASSWGSGQYNTEAFF
NA	NA	TRBJ2-5	TRBV5-4	TGTGCCAGCAGCTTGCGGCTTCAAGAGACCCAGTACTTC	CASSLRLQETQYF
NA	NA	TRBJ1-1	TRBV7-8	TGTGCCAGCAGCTTAGCGGGGACACGAGAAGCTTTCTTT	CASSLAGTREAFF
NA	NA	TRBJ1-1	TRBV27	TGTGCCAGCAGGGGGGGGCAGGCTGAAGCTTTCTTT	CASRGGQAEAFF
NA	NA	TRBJ1-1	TRBV7-9	TGTGCCAGCAGTCTAGATACGAACACTGAAGCTTTCTTT	CASSLDTNTEAFF
NA	NA	TRBJ1-5	TRBV30	TGTGCCTGGGGGACATCTCGGGGTCAGCCCCAGCATTTT	CAWGTSRGQPQHF
NA	NA	TRBJ1-3	TRBV6-6	TGTGCCAGCCAGGGAAATGCTGGAAACACCATATATTTT	CASQGNAGNTIYF
many	NA	TRBJ2-7	TRBV4-1	TGCGCCAGCAGCCCGAACTTAGACTTTAGGGCCTACGAGCAGTACTTC	CASSPNLDFRAYEQYF
NA	NA	TRBJ1-3	TRBV5-1	TGCGCCAGCAGCTTGTCGCCGGGGGGGCCGGGAAACACCATATATTTT	CASSLSPGGPGNTIYF
NA	TRBD1	TRBJ2-6	TRBV15	TGTGCCACCAGCAGAGATACAGGGGGCTCTGGGGCCAACGTCCTGACTTTC	CATSRDTGGSGANVLTF
NA	NA	TRBJ2-7	TRBV30	TGTGCCTGGAGTGAGGGGGGCAGCTCCTACGAGCAGTACTTC	CAWSEGGSSYEQYF
NA	NA	TRBJ1-1	TRBV9	TGTGCCAGCAGCGTAGCGGAAAGGTCCCTTGAAGCTTTCTTT	CASSVAERSLEAFF
NA	NA	TRBJ1-4	TRBV9	TGTGCCAGCAGCCCCCGCGTCGGGACTAATGAAAAACTGTTTTTT	CASSPRVGTNEKLFF
NA	NA	TRBJ1-4	TRBV3-1/TRBV3-2	TGTGCCAGCAGCCAAGAAGCGGGAGGGATCGAAAAACTGTTTTTT	CASSQEAGGIEKLFF
NA	TRBD1	TRBJ2-7	TRBV6-2/TRBV6-3	TGTGCCAGCAGCCCAAGGACAGGGAACGAGCAGTACTTC	CASSPRTGNEQYF
NA	TRBD1	TRBJ2-1	TRBV5-1	TGCGCCAGCAGCGACGGACAGGGGCATCAGCAGTTCTTC	CASSDGQGHQQFF
NA	NA	TRBJ2-3	TRBV11-3	TGTGCCAGCAGCTTATTTCCTGGAGATACGCAGTATTTT	CASSLFPGDTQYF
NA	NA	TRBJ2-3	TRBV3-1/TRBV3-2	TGTGCCAGCAGCCAAGGTGGGGGGCTTAGCACAGATACGCAGTATTTT	CASSQGGGLSTDTQYF
few	NA	TRBJ1-2	TRBV3-1/TRBV3-2	TGTGCCAGCAGCCAAGAATTGGGGGCGCCCGGCTACACCTTC	CASSQELGAPGYTF
NA	NA	TRBJ1-5	TRBV11-2	TGTGCCAGCAGCGCGGGTCCGCACAATCAGCCCCAGCATTTT	CASSAGPHNQPQHF
NA	TRBD1	TRBJ2-7	TRBV7-2	TGTGCCAGCAGCTCAGGACAGGCTATGGGGAAGCAGTACTTC	CASSSGQAMGKQYF
NA	TRBD2	TRBJ2-1	TRBV7-3	TGTGCCAGCAGCTTAATCGGGAGGTCCTACAATGAGCAGTTCTTC	CASSLIGRSYNEQFF
NA	TRBD1	TRBJ1-1	TRBV28	TGTGCCAGCAGTCCCGGGACAGGGGACGAAGCTTTCTTT	CASSPGTGDEAFF